Listed below are T cell receptor beta chains from one sample, sequenced in a study of response to subunit inactivated influenza vaccine. TCRdb reprocessed the RT-PCR reads via MiXCR and lists one record per CDR3 protein. The sample records around 200,000 distinct CDR3 sequences, about 12% being singletons. These sequences were also reported in another study, on T cells expressing NK-cell markers.

Sequencing was performed on CD8+ T cells sorted from PBMCs, taken roughly 13 days after vaccination. The receptor set was obtained from a man between 50 and 59 years old who received an inactivated influenza vaccine. Both conserved end residues are trimmed from each CDR3. The order of the fields is clone size, J gene, V gene, CDR3 protein. Clone size is given for some rows only: seen once, a few or many times, or a class if the clone is expanded.

-,TRBJ2-1,TRBV4-3,ASSSRDRTSYNEQF
many,TRBJ2-5,TRBV20-1,SASELGVYEETQY
-,TRBJ2-7,TRBV6-2/TRBV6-3,ASILLAKPYEQY
-,TRBJ2-5,TRBV2,ASTLLGLAAGETQY
-,TRBJ2-5,TRBV7-9,ASSTSSYSPRETQY
few,TRBJ2-2,TRBV4-1,ASRTGGNTGELF
few,TRBJ2-5,TRBV7-9,ASSLASGRGWKETQY
few,TRBJ2-4,TRBV2,ATKSPDRRTNIQY
few,TRBJ2-3,TRBV4-3,ASSQDPLDSTDTQY
-,TRBJ2-1,TRBV6-2/TRBV6-3,ASSYSPGSVF
once,TRBJ2-7,TRBV12-3/TRBV12-4,ASSLYRTEQY
many,TRBJ2-1,TRBV6-1,ASSERGAAGNEQF
few,TRBJ2-7,TRBV28,ASSDFYEQY
-,TRBJ2-3,TRBV21-1,ASSLELAVSTDTQY
medium-sized,TRBJ2-1,TRBV11-2,ASSLGGVEQF
-,TRBJ2-2,TRBV30,AWSAVNTGELF